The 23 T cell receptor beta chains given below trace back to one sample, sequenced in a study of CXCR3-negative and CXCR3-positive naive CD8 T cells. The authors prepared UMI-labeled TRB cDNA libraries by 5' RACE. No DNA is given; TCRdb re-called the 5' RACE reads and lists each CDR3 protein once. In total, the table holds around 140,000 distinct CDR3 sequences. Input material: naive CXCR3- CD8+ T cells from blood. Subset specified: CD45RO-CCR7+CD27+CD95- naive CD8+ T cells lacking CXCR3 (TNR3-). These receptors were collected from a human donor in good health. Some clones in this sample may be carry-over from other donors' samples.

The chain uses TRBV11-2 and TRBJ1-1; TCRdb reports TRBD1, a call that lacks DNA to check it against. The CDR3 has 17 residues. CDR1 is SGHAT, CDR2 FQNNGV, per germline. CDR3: CASSFPDRGFMNTEAFF.

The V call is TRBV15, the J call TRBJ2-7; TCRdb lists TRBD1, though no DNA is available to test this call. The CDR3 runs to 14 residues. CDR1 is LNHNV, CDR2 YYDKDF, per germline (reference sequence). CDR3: CATSSLGGTYEQYF.

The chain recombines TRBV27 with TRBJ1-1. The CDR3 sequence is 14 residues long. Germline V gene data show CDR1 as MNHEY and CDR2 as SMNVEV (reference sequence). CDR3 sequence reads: CASSSGLGATEAFF.

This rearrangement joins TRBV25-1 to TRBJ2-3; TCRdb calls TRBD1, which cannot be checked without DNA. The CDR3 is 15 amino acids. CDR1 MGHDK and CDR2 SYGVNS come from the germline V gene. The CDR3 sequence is CASSEGRESTDTQYF.

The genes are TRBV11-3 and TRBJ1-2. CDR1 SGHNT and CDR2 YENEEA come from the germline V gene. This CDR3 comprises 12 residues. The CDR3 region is CASSRGGYGYTF.

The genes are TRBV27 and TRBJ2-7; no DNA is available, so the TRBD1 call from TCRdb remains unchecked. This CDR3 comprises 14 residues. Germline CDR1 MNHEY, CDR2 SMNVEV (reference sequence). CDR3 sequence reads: CASSLWRGTYEQYF.

The CDR3 sequence: CASRRDRVEQYF. This sequence joins TRBV28 and TRBJ2-7; the TCRdb call, TRBD1, lacks DNA for checking. The CDR3 extends over 12 amino acids. CDR1 is MDHEN and CDR2 is SYDVKM in the germline V gene.

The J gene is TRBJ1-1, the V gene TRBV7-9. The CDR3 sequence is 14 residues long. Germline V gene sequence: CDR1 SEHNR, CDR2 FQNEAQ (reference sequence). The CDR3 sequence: CASSLLGEETEAFF.

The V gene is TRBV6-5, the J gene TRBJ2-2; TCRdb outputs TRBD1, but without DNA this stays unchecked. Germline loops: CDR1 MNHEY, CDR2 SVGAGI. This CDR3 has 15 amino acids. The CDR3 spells CASRSGTGNTGELFF.

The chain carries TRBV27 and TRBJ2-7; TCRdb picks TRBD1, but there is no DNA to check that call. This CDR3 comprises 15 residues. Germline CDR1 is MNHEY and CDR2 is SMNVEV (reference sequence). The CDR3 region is CASTAGQGASYEQYF.

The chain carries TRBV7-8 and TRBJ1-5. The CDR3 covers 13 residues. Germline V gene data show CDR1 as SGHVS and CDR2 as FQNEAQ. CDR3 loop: CASSTHSNQPQHF.

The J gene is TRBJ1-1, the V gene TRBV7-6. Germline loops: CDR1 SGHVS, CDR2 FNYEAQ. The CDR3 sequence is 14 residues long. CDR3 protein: CASSPDYENTEAFF.

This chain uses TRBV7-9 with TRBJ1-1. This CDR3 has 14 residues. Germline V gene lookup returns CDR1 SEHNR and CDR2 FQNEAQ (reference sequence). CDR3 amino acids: CASSLVYKGTEAFF. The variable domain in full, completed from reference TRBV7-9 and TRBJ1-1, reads DTGVSQNPRHKITKRGQNVTFRCDPISEHNRLYWYRQTLGQGPEFLTYFQNEAQLEKSRLLSDRFSAERPKGSFSTLEIQRTEQGDSAMYLCASSLVYKGTEAFFGQGTRLTVV.

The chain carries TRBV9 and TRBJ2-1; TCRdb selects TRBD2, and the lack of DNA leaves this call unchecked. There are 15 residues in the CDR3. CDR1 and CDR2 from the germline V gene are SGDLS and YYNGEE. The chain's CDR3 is CASSPRREGYNEQFF.

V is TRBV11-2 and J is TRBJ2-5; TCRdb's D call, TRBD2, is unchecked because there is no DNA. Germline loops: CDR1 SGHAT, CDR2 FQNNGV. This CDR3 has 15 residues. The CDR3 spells CASGPGIAGTETQYF.

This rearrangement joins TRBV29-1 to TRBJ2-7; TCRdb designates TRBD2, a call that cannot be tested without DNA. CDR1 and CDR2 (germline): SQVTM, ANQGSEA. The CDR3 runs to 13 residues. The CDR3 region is CSVLAVSSYEQYF.

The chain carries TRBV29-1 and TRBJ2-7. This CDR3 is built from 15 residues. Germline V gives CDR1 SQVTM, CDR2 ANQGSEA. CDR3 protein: CSVDSGGRSEYEQYF.

CDR3 sequence reads: CSVEEAHTTYEQYF. The chain is built from TRBV29-1 and TRBJ2-7; TCRdb's D gene call, TRBD2, goes unchecked for lack of DNA. The CDR3 is made up of 14 amino acids. The germline V gene has CDR1 SQVTM and CDR2 ANQGSEA.

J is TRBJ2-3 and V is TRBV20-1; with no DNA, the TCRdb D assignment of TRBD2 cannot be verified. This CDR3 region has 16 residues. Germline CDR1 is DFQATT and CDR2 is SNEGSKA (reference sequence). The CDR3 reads CSATHAGFPSTDTQYF.

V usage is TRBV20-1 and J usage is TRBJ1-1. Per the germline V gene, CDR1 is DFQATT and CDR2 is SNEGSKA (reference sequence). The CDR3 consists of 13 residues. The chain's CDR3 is CSARVTVNTEAFF.

CDR3 in amino acids: CASSYGLADYNEQFF. The chain links TRBV6-2 or TRBV6-3 to TRBJ2-1; absent DNA, TCRdb's TRBD2 call cannot be checked. The CDR3 consists of 15 residues. Germline V gene lookup returns CDR1 MNHEY and CDR2 SVGEGT.

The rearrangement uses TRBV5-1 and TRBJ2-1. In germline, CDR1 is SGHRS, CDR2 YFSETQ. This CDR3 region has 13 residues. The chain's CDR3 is CASSPGEGNEQFF.

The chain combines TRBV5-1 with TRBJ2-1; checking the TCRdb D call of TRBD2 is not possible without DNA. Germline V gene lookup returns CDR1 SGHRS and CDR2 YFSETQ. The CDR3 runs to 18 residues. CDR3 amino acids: CASSPPGLAGGKYNEQFF.